This T cell receptor (beta chain) was captured in a study of OX40 agonist ivuxolimab in advanced cancers. As to this clone: Antigen: not known.

Study results and limitations: At 0.1 to 3.0 mg/kg, clonal expansion of CD4+ and CD8+ blood T cells had occurred by week 6.

CDR3 length: 15 amino acids. V lost 0 bases and J lost 8, with 15 bases in between. Per the germline V gene, CDR1 is SGHRS and CDR2 is YFSETQ. The method was immunoSEQ multiplex PCR; TCRdb's version includes in-frame clones alone and lacks a portion of them. The sample carries 25,000 to 30,000 clones, around 85% recorded once. V and J are TRBV5-1 and TRBJ2-1; D ambiguous. The sample was CD4+ or CD8+ T cells sorted from blood, taken in a trial of the OX40 agonist ivuxolimab. The sequence was collected from an adult with an advanced solid tumor such as melanoma, head and neck, liver or kidney cancer. Written as DNA, the CDR3 is TGCGCCAGCAGCTTGGAGGGCCCACGACCGGATGAGCAGTTCTTC. Its protein product is CASSLEGPRPDEQFF.